This is a list of T cell receptor beta chains from one sample in a study of CD8 T cells in Susac syndrome. Via MiXCR, TCRdb re-called the immunoSEQ multiplex PCR reads, giving one row per CDR3 protein. The sample has a few hundred thousand distinct CDR3 sequences, approximately 95% seen once. The specimen sequenced was CD4+ T cells from PBMCs. These receptors all come from a human donor with multiple sclerosis. Both conserved end residues are part of each CDR3. The D gene is left open where the match is weak. Where a row states a size, it is once, few, many or the class of an expanded clone; other rows omit it.

V: TRBV20-1
D: TRBD1
size: .
J: TRBJ1-2
CDR3: CSVLLQGGAYGYTF
DNA: TGCAGTGTTCTCTTACAGGGGGGAGCCTATGGCTACACCTTC

V: TRBV27
D: TRBD1
size: .
J: TRBJ1-2
CDR3: CASSLSAGGQPLGYTF
DNA: TGTGCCAGCAGTTTATCGGCAGGGGGCCAGCCCTTGGGCTACACCTTC

V: TRBV10-3
D: TRBD1
size: .
J: TRBJ1-1
CDR3: CAISTTGPDTEAFF
DNA: TGTGCCATCAGTACGACAGGGCCGGACACTGAAGCTTTCTTT

V: TRBV7-2
D: .
size: .
J: TRBJ1-1
CDR3: CASSLRLEAFF
DNA: TGTGCCAGCAGCTTAAGGCTTGAAGCTTTCTTT

V: TRBV20-1
D: .
size: .
J: TRBJ2-5
CDR3: CSAYRQQETQYF
DNA: TGCAGTGCTTACCGACAGCAAGAGACCCAGTACTTC

V: TRBV30
D: .
size: .
J: TRBJ2-6
CDR3: CAMAKANVLTF
DNA: TGTGCGATGGCAAAGGCCAACGTCCTGACTTTC

V: TRBV5-1
D: TRBD1
size: .
J: TRBJ1-6
CDR3: CASSALGTVDSPLHF
DNA: TGCGCCAGCAGCGCCCTCGGGACAGTGGATTCACCCCTCCACTTT

V: TRBV20-1
D: TRBD2
size: .
J: TRBJ2-5
CDR3: CSRLAGRGETQYF
DNA: TGCAGTCGTTTAGCGGGGAGAGGAGAGACCCAGTACTTC

V: TRBV27
D: TRBD2
size: once
J: TRBJ2-1
CDR3: CASTIAGSFEQFF
DNA: TGTGCCAGCACCATAGCGGGGTCCTTTGAGCAGTTCTTC

V: TRBV5-1
D: .
size: once
J: TRBJ2-3
CDR3: CASSDQGTDTQYF
DNA: TGCGCCAGCAGCGACCAGGGAACAGATACGCAGTATTTT

V: TRBV20-1
D: TRBD2
size: once
J: TRBJ2-3
CDR3: CSAHGLARSTDTQYF
DNA: TGCAGTGCTCACGGACTAGCGCGGAGCACAGATACGCAGTATTTT

V: TRBV10-3
D: TRBD2
size: .
J: TRBJ2-3
CDR3: CAICPSGGAEDTQYF
DNA: TGTGCCATCTGCCCCAGCGGGGGGGCAGAAGATACGCAGTATTTT

V: TRBV6-5
D: TRBD1
size: .
J: TRBJ2-7
CDR3: CASSLYRGRGSYEQYF
DNA: TGTGCCAGCAGTTTATACAGGGGCAGGGGCTCCTACGAGCAGTACTTC

V: TRBV20-1
D: .
size: .
J: TRBJ2-1
CDR3: CSAHDTRDNNEQFF
DNA: TGCAGTGCTCACGACACCCGGGATAACAATGAGCAGTTCTTC

V: TRBV10-3
D: .
size: .
J: TRBJ1-1
CDR3: CAITPGSTVAEAFF
DNA: TGTGCCATCACCCCAGGATCGACCGTCGCTGAAGCTTTCTTT

V: TRBV24-1
D: TRBD2
size: .
J: TRBJ2-1
CDR3: CATSEGKRGGSYNEQFF
DNA: TGTGCCACCAGTGAAGGCAAGCGGGGGGGATCCTACAATGAGCAGTTCTTC

V: TRBV7-9
D: .
size: .
J: TRBJ1-1
CDR3: CASSLKGPRTEAFF
DNA: TGTGCCAGCAGCTTAAAGGGTCCTCGCACTGAAGCTTTCTTT

V: TRBV29-1
D: .
size: .
J: TRBJ1-2
CDR3: CSVDSLPYGYTF
DNA: TGCAGCGTTGATTCGCTGCCCTATGGCTACACCTTC

V: TRBV7-9
D: .
size: .
J: TRBJ2-6
CDR3: CAILIRGVGANVLTF
DNA: TGTGCCATACTTATTAGGGGCGTTGGGGCCAACGTCCTGACTTTC

V: TRBV7-3
D: .
size: .
J: TRBJ2-5
CDR3: CASSLMGQQQETQYF
DNA: TGTGCCAGCAGCTTAATGGGGCAGCAACAAGAGACCCAGTACTTC

V: TRBV30
D: .
size: .
J: TRBJ1-2
CDR3: CAWILGGTPTNYGYTF
DNA: TGTGCCTGGATACTGGGTGGGACACCAACTAACTATGGCTACACCTTC

V: TRBV5-1
D: TRBD2
size: .
J: TRBJ2-1
CDR3: CASSFLAGVGNEQFF
DNA: TGCGCCAGCAGCTTCTTAGCGGGTGTCGGCAATGAGCAGTTCTTC

V: TRBV20-1
D: TRBD2
size: .
J: TRBJ2-3
CDR3: CSALTERGGEDTQYF
DNA: TGCAGTGCCCTAACAGAGCGGGGGGGCGAAGATACGCAGTATTTT

V: TRBV7-9
D: TRBD1
size: once
J: TRBJ2-1
CDR3: CASSLPGTAAGSQFF
DNA: TGTGCCAGCAGCTTACCCGGGACAGCCGCCGGATCGCAGTTCTTC

V: TRBV5-1
D: .
size: .
J: TRBJ1-3
CDR3: CASSSGTGNTIYF
DNA: TGCGCCAGCAGCTCTGGGACTGGAAACACCATATATTTT